This T cell receptor (beta chain) stems from a study of blood T cell repertoires in COVID-19. Study background: Researchers got acute and convalescent COVID-19 samples from the United States, Italy and Spain. PBMCs, B-cell-depleted T cells, or T cells provided the cDNA or gDNA that made up the material.

Methods used by the authors: Quantification of nucleated cells was approximated via reference gene primer amplification. Some clones are missing from TCRdb's copy, which holds only in-frame ones; the method was immunoSEQ multiplex PCR. V, J and clone size are taken as reported in that table, and D and trimming were inferred from the DNA itself. The table lists about 210,000 clones, roughly 75% of them singletons, with 7.2% in the top ten. The CDR3 covers 16 residues. CDR1 and CDR2 from the germline V gene are MGHDK and SYGVNS. After removal of 8 bases from V and 3 bases from J, the junction contained 12 bases not matched to a gene.

The specimen was peripheral blood. The TCR originated in a woman in her seventies with acute or convalescent COVID-19. The chain carries TRBV25-1 and TRBJ1-4; TRBD1 agrees at 7 bases. CDR3: CASRSTYQGANEKLFF. DNA for the CDR3: TGTGCCAGCCGTTCTACTTATCAGGGGGCTAATGAAAAACTGTTTTTT.